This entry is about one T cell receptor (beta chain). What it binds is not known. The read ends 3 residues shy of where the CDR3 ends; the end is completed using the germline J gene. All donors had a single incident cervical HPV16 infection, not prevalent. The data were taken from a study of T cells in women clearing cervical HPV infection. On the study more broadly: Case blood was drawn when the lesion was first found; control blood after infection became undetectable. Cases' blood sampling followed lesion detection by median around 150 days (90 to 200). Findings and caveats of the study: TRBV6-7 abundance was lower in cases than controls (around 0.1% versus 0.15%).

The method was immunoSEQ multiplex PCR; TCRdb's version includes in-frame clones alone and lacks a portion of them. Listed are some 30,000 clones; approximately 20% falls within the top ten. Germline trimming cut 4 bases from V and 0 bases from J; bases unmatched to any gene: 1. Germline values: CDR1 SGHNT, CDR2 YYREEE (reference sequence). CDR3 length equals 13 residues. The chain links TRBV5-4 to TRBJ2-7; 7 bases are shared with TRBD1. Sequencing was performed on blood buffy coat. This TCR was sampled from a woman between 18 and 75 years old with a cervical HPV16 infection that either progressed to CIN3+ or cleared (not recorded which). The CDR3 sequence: CASSDRVSYEQYF. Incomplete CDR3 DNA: TGTGCCAGCAGCGACAGGGTCTCCTACGAG.